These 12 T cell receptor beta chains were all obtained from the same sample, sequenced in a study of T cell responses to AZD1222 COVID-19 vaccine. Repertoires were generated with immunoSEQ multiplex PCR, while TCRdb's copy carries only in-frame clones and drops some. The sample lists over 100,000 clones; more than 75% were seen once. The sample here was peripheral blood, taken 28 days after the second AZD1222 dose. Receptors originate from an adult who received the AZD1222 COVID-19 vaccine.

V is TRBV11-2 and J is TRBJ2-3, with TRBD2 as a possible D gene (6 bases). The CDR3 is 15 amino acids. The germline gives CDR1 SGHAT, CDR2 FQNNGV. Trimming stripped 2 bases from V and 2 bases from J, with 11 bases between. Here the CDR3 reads CASSLLSGNTDTQYF. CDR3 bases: TGTGCCAGCAGCTTACTTAGCGGCAACACAGATACGCAGTATTTT.

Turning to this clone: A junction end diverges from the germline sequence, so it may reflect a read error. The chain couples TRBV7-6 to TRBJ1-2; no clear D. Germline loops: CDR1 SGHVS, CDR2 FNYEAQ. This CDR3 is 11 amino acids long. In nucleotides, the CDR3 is TGTGCCAGCAGCATGACGGAACTGAGGGACTTC. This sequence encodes CASSMTELRDF.

CDR3 region: CASSFRSGRVDNEQFF. The CDR3, as DNA: TGTGCCAGCAGCTTTAGAAGCGGGAGAGTCGACAATGAGCAGTTCTTC. The chain links TRBV7-9 to TRBJ2-1, with 8 nucleotides matching TRBD2. Germline CDR1 is SEHNR and CDR2 is FQNEAQ (reference sequence). Losses at the gene ends were 3 bases for V and 5 bases for J; bases not matched to a gene: 9. CDR3 length equals 16 residues. Filled out from reference TRBV7-9 and TRBJ2-1, the complete variable domain reads DTGVSQNPRHKITKRGQNVTFRCDPISEHNRLYWYRQTLGQGPEFLTYFQNEAQLEKSRLLSDRFSAERPKGSFSTLEIQRTEQGDSAMYLCASSFRSGRVDNEQFFGPGTRLTVL.

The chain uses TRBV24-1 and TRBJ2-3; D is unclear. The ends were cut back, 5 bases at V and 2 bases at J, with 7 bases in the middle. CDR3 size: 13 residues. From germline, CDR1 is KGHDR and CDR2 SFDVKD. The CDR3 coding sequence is TGTGCCACCAGTGGGCCACCCACAGATACGCAGTATTTT. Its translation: CATSGPPTDTQYF.

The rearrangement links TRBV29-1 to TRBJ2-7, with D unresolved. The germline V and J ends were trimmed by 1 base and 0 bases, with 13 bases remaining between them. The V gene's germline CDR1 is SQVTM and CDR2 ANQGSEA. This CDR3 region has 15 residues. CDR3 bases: TGCAGCGTTGAAGGCCGTGGCACCTCCTCCTACGAGCAGTACTTC. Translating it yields CSVEGRGTSSYEQYF.

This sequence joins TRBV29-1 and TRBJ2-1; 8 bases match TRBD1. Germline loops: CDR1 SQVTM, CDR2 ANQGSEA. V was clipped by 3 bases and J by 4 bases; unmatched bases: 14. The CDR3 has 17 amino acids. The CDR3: CSVEGFGAQGAYNEQFF. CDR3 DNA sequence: TGCAGCGTTGAGGGTTTTGGAGCGCAGGGGGCTTACAATGAGCAGTTCTTC.

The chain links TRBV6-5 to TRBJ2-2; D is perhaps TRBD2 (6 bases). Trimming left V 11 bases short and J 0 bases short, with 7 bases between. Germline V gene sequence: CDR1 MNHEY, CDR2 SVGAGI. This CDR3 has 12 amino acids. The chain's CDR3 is CACGTNTGELFF. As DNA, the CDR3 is TGTGCCTGCGGGACGAACACCGGGGAGCTGTTTTTT.

The chain's CDR3 is CASSWGLISGNTIYF. The CDR3 DNA sequence: TGTGCCAGCAGCTGGGGACTTATCTCTGGAAACACCATATATTTT. The chain combines TRBV12-1 with TRBJ1-3. TRBV12-1 is a pseudogene segment. The CDR3 runs to 15 residues.

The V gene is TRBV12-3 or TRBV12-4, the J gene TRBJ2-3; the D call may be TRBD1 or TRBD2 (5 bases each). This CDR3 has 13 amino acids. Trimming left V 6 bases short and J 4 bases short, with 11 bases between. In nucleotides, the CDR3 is TGTGCCAGCAGCAGGGACCATCCAGATACGCAGTATTTT. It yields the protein CASSRDHPDTQYF.

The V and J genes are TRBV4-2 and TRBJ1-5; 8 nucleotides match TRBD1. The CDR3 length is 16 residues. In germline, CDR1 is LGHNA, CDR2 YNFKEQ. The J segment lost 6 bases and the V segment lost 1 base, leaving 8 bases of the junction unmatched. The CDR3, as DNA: TGTGCCAGCAGCCAAGCGCTAGGACAGGGAACTCAGCCCCAGCATTTT. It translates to CASSQALGQGTQPQHF.

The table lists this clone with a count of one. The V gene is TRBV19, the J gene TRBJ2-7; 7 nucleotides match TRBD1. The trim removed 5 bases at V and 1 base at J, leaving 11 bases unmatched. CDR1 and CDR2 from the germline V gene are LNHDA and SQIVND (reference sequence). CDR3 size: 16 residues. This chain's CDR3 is CASSPQGQLSSYEQYF. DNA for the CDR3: TGTGCCAGTAGTCCCCAGGGACAGCTGTCGTCCTACGAGCAGTACTTC.

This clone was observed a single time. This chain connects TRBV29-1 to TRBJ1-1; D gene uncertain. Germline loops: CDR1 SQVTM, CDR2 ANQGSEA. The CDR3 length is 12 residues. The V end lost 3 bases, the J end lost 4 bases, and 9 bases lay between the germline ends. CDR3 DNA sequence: TGCAGCGTTGACCCCGTGGGCACTGAAGCTTTCTTT. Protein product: CSVDPVGTEAFF.